These 23 T cell receptor beta chains were sequenced from one sample in a study of blood T cell repertoires in COVID-19 (TCRdb year 2020). Libraries were constructed by the immunoSEQ multiplex PCR assay. The table comes from immuneACCESS by way of TCRdb, which keeps in-frame sequences with V and J called. Part of the clones is missing from these tables; in studies checked, under half for an unresolved V gene and the rest for unknown reasons. Within this sample are roughly 230,000 clones, with 65% to 90% of them counted one time only. Jointly, the top ten make up around 7.2% of the sample. Sequencing was carried out using peripheral blood. Every receptor here comes from a woman aged 45-59 years with acute or convalescent COVID-19.

The gene calls are TRBV15 and TRBJ2-3, with a weak D call TRBD2 (6 bases). The CDR3 contains 16 residues. V was pared by 3 bases and J by 2 bases, with 15 bases between. Germline CDR1 is LNHNV and CDR2 is YYDKDF (reference sequence). The CDR3 DNA follows: TGTGCCACCAGCAGCGACTTCGGGGGTCTCACAGATACGCAGTATTTT. It specifies CATSSDFGGLTDTQYF.

As DNA, the CDR3 is TGTGCCAGCAGCTTAGAGGACAGGGGTGGCTACACCTTC. The encoded protein is CASSLEDRGGYTF. This chain joins TRBV11-2 and TRBJ1-2, with 9 bases aligning to TRBD1. The CDR3 is made up of 13 amino acids. Germline V gene lookup returns CDR1 SGHAT and CDR2 FQNNGV. J lost 7 bases, V lost 0 bases, and 0 bases had no gene match.

V and J are TRBV28 and TRBJ1-4; 7 nucleotides line up with TRBD1. Trimming at V came to 6 bases and at J to 4 bases, leaving 5 bases not matched to a gene. The length of the CDR3 is 14 residues. CDR1 and CDR2 (germline): MDHEN, SYDVKM. The CDR3 spells CASRWDSLNEKLFF. CDR3 bases: TGTGCCAGCAGGTGGGACAGCCTTAATGAAAAACTGTTTTTT.

CDR3 nucleotides: TGCGCCAGCAGCCAAAGGGGACTAGCGGGAAACGAGCAGTACTTC. It yields the protein CASSQRGLAGNEQYF. The V call is TRBV4-1, the J call TRBJ2-7; 13 bases line up with TRBD2. The germline V gene encodes CDR1 MGHRA and CDR2 YSYEKL. V lost 2 bases and J lost 5; bases outside the gene matches: 3. This CDR3 has 15 residues.

The genes are TRBV3-1 (or the pseudogene TRBV3-2) and TRBJ2-2; 9 nucleotides align to TRBD2. The CDR3 runs 17 residues. Germline CDR1 is LGHDT and CDR2 is YNNKEL (reference sequence). After removal of 4 bases from V and 3 bases from J, the junction contained 9 bases not matched to a gene. The CDR3 protein is CASSPGRREGYTGELFF. The DNA of the CDR3 is TGTGCCAGCAGCCCTGGCCGGCGGGAGGGATACACCGGGGAGCTGTTTTTT.

The gene calls are TRBV6-2 or TRBV6-3 and TRBJ1-3; D gene uncertain. Germline V gene sequence: CDR1 MNHEY, CDR2 SVGEGT. V was shortened by 6 bases and J by 7 bases, with 13 bases between the two germline ends. The length of the CDR3 is 13 residues. The CDR3 bases are TGTGCCAGCAGCCCCGGCGGGAGGAACACCATATATTTT. Its protein is CASSPGGRNTIYF.

This rearrangement joins TRBV7-2 to TRBJ1-2; TRBD1 might be the D (5 bases). The CDR3 runs to 14 residues. V lost 5 bases and J lost 8, with 18 bases in between. The germline gives CDR1 SGHTA, CDR2 FQGNSA. The DNA of the CDR3 is TGTGCCAGCAGCCCCGGACGCGTAGGGGCCGGCTACACCTTC. It yields the protein CASSPGRVGAGYTF.

V usage is TRBV9 and J usage is TRBJ2-7, with 9 bases that match TRBD1. CDR3 size: 15 residues. Germline V CDR1 and CDR2: SGDLS, YYNGEE. The junction had 6 bases not matched to a gene; V was cut back by 0 bases and J by 5 bases. The CDR3 here is CASSVDGTGINEQYF. The CDR3 coding sequence is TGTGCCAGCAGCGTAGATGGGACAGGGATAAACGAGCAGTACTTC.

V gene TRBV2 combines with J gene TRBJ2-2, with D perhaps TRBD1 (6 bases). The V end lost 6 bases, the J end lost 2 bases, and 16 bases lay between the germline ends. Germline V gene data show CDR1 as SNHLY and CDR2 as FYNNEI. The CDR3 runs to 16 residues. The CDR3 spells CASSHLGGPNTGELFF. The CDR3 nucleotides read TGTGCCAGCAGCCATCTTGGGGGCCCAAACACCGGGGAGCTGTTTTTT.

This chain links TRBV3-1 (or the pseudogene TRBV3-2) with TRBJ2-3; D uncertain. The CDR3 totals 14 residues. Per the germline V gene, CDR1 is LGHDT and CDR2 is YNNKEL (reference sequence). The ends were cut back, 2 bases at V and 2 bases at J, with 8 bases in the middle. The CDR3 spells CASSQLSDTDTQYF. The DNA for the CDR3 is TGTGCCAGCAGCCAACTCAGCGACACAGATACGCAGTATTTT.

This clone was detected only once. The chain employs TRBV5-1 and TRBJ1-1, with 10 bases that match TRBD1. The CDR3 is 16 residues long. Germline V CDR1 and CDR2: SGHRS, YFSETQ. J was trimmed by 1 base and V by 4 bases; bases with no gene match: 7. CDR3 region: CASSPGTGAWNTEAFF. The CDR3 bases are TGCGCCAGCAGCCCGGGGACAGGGGCGTGGAACACTGAAGCTTTCTTT.

The gene calls are TRBV5-1 and TRBJ2-1, with 7 bases identical to TRBD2. V gave up 4 bases and J gave up 0 bases; unmatched junction bases: 4. This CDR3 comprises 15 residues. Germline V gene lookup returns CDR1 SGHRS and CDR2 YFSETQ. CDR3 loop: CASSPAGSSYNEQFF. The CDR3 region has the DNA TGCGCCAGCAGCCCAGCGGGAAGCTCCTACAATGAGCAGTTCTTC.

This sequence joins TRBV11-2 and TRBJ2-5, with D possibly matching TRBD2 (6 bases). Trimming stripped 3 bases from V and 5 bases from J, with 13 bases between. This CDR3 has 14 amino acids. CDR1 and CDR2 (germline): SGHAT, FQNNGV. The CDR3 DNA follows: TGTGCCAGCAGCTTCACGGGGGTAGAGGAGACCCAGTACTTC. This gives the protein CASSFTGVEETQYF.

This sequence joins TRBV12-3 or TRBV12-4 and TRBJ1-5; a possible D gene is TRBD1 (6 bases). CDR3 length: 12 residues. V lost 0 bases, J lost 11 bases, and 8 bases lay in between. The CDR3 coding sequence is TGTGCCAGCAGTTTAGCAGGGGGAGCCCAGCATTTT. This codes for CASSLAGGAQHF.

This sequence joins TRBV4-2 and TRBJ2-1, with D perhaps TRBD2 (5 bases). CDR1 and CDR2 from the germline V gene are LGHNA and YNFKEQ. V dropped 0 bases and J dropped 5 bases, with 17 bases sitting between them. The CDR3 contains 17 residues. CDR3 in amino acids: CASSQDLSRTYNNEQFF. Written as DNA, the CDR3 is TGTGCCAGCAGCCAAGATCTGTCCAGGACTTACAACAATGAGCAGTTCTTC.

V usage is TRBV24-1 and J usage is TRBJ2-2, with 10 bases lining up with TRBD1. Germline CDR1 and CDR2: KGHDR and SFDVKD. Losses at the gene ends were 5 bases for V and 4 bases for J; bases not matched to a gene: 9. This CDR3 has 17 residues. CDR3 nucleotides: TGTGCCACCAGTGTTGCGACAGGGGGCTTTGTCACCGGGGAGCTGTTTTTT. Protein: CATSVATGGFVTGELFF.

This clone showed up just a few times. J is TRBJ2-5 and V is TRBV6-6; D is perhaps TRBD2 (5 bases). The CDR3 runs to 13 residues. With 4 bases removed from V and 4 bases from J, the gap between germline ends came to 10 bases. Germline V gene data show CDR1 as MNHNY and CDR2 as SVGAGI (reference sequence). CDR3 loop: CASSFEGPETQYF. For the CDR3, the DNA is TGTGCCAGCAGTTTTGAGGGCCCAGAGACCCAGTACTTC.

The genes are TRBV9 and TRBJ2-3; 9 bases match TRBD2. V was clipped by 0 bases and J by 1 base; unmatched bases: 18. Germline CDR1 is SGDLS and CDR2 is YYNGEE. The CDR3 contains 21 residues. CDR3 sequence: CASSVAGQGVAGVPGTDTQYF. In DNA form, the CDR3 reads TGTGCCAGCAGCGTAGCCGGGCAGGGGGTAGCGGGGGTCCCTGGCACAGATACGCAGTATTTT.

A note on this clone: The germline gene is not matched at one end of the junction; a read error may be the cause. In the same sample, other DNA sequences code for this CDR3. The chain carries TRBV2 and TRBJ2-7; D not certain. The CDR3 has 11 amino acids. Germline V gives CDR1 SNHLY, CDR2 FYNNEI. Here the CDR3 reads CASSVSYEQYF. CDR3 bases: TGTGCCAGCAGTGTAAGCTACGAACAGTACTTC.

The rearrangement joins TRBV5-6 to TRBJ1-5; unclear D gene. In germline, CDR1 is SGHDT, CDR2 YYEEEE. The CDR3 consists of 15 residues. V dropped 0 bases and J dropped 6 bases, with 13 bases sitting between them. CDR3 amino acids: CASSLGIKGGQPQHF. CDR3 nucleotides: TGTGCCAGCAGCTTGGGGATCAAAGGAGGTCAGCCCCAGCATTTT.

This clone has more than one count but fewer than ten. The rearrangement uses TRBV29-1 and TRBJ2-5, with 8 bases identical to TRBD1. The CDR3 consists of 14 residues. V was clipped by 5 bases and J by 5 bases; unmatched bases: 10. The germline CDR1 and CDR2 sequences are SQVTM and ANQGSEA. The CDR3 nucleotides read TGCAGCGTTCGCCCGACAGGGGCTCAGGAGACCCAGTACTTC. This codes for CSVRPTGAQETQYF.

Concerning this clone itself: The sample carries other DNA sequences with the same CDR3. This chain connects TRBV6-5 to TRBJ1-1, with 8 nucleotides matching TRBD1. CDR3 length equals 14 residues. V gave up 6 bases and J gave up 2 bases; unmatched junction bases: 5. The V gene's germline CDR1 is MNHEY and CDR2 SVGAGI. CDR3 amino acids: CASSRQGANTEAFF. CDR3 sequence (DNA): TGTGCCAGCAGCCGTCAGGGGGCCAACACTGAAGCTTTCTTT.

This chain uses TRBV3-1 (or the pseudogene TRBV3-2) with TRBJ1-6; 8 bases are a match to TRBD1. CDR3 length equals 18 residues. V shed 1 base, J shed 10 bases, and the junction held 15 bases outside the gene matches. Germline assignment: CDR1 LGHDT and CDR2 YNNKEL (reference sequence). The CDR3 DNA reads TGTGCCAGCAGCCAAGGGACAGGGTTCGGGGGAATAGGGTCACCCCTCCACTTT. Its translation: CASSQGTGFGGIGSPLHF.